The sequence of this T cell receptor (beta chain) was determined in a study of blood T cell repertoires in COVID-19. Study-level background: T cells, B-cell-depleted T cells, or PBMCs supplied cDNA or gDNA.

In the study's own analysis: Estimated nucleated cell counts came from reference gene primer amplification. Method: immunoSEQ multiplex PCR; TCRdb's copy keeps in-frame clones and lacks some. V, J and clone size reflect that table, while D and trimming were determined from the DNA. The sample yields 200,000 to 250,000 clones, 82% seen once. Trimming shortened V by 5 bases and J by 1 base, and 16 bases separated the two germline ends. CDR1 and CDR2 (germline): LNHDA, SQIVND (reference sequence). This CDR3 region has 16 residues. The rearrangement links TRBV19 to TRBJ2-3; possibly TRBD1 for D (6 bases). Source material: peripheral blood. This receptor was taken from a woman older than 75 with acute or convalescent COVID-19. The CDR3 protein is CASSPNTGTGTDTQYF. In DNA, the CDR3 is TGTGCCAGTAGTCCCAATACAGGGACCGGCACAGATACGCAGTATTTT.